This T cell receptor beta chain comes out of a study of cytomegalovirus exposure and HLA in healthy donors. Comments on this clone: The antigen remains unidentified.

Overall study results and limits: According to an earlier analysis, most TCR beta V segments yielded productive rearrangements about 87% or about 30% of the time. Researchers reported in a later analysis that a missense DCLRE1C variant was tied to TCR beta V- and J-gene trimming.

The PCR had 60 Vbeta and 13 Jbeta primers. Here immunoSEQ multiplex PCR was the method, and the copy in TCRdb shows in-frame clones only, minus some. This table has around 85,000 clones, roughly 70% appearing once. When sampled, the donors appeared nominally healthy, though they likely had unrecorded immune exposures. This TCR derives from a man aged 25-40 years in good health and CMV-seropositive. Sequencing was carried out using PBMCs.

The CDR3 nucleotides read TGTGCCAGCAGTTCCCCCCGACTAGCGGGGAACATTCAGTACTTC. It yields the protein CASSSPRLAGNIQYF. V usage is TRBV28 and J usage is TRBJ2-4, with 11 bases identical to TRBD2. Germline V CDR1 and CDR2: MDHEN, SYDVKM. The CDR3 sequence is 15 residues long. V trimming: 4 bases; J trimming: 7 bases; junction bases outside the gene matches: 6.